This TCR beta chain was sequenced during a study of shared clonotypes between healthy human individuals. About the study: A couple of women and a few men aged 18 to 49 made up the donors. General study points: When naive CD4 clonotypes were compared across a few donors, around 4.6% were shared.

Trimming took 4 bases from V and 0 from J, leaving 12 bases between them. Germline V CDR1 and CDR2: ENHRY, SYGVKD. This CDR3 has 16 residues. Generated by immunoSEQ multiplex PCR, the TCRdb table keeps only in-frame clones and is missing some. The sample lists about a million clones; about 75% were seen once. As concerns this clone: Its antigen is as yet unknown.

V and J are TRBV10-3 and TRBJ2-2; D is possibly TRBD1 or TRBD2 (6 bases each). Material: memory CD4+ T cells sorted from blood. Subset noted: CD45RA-negative fraction. The clonotype comes from a man younger than 35 in good health. The CDR3 reads CAISAGAGSNTGELFF. CDR3 bases: TGTGCCATCAGTGCGGGGGCAGGATCGAACACCGGGGAGCTGTTTTTT.